This T cell receptor (beta chain) was obtained from a study of T cell changes during pregnancy in multiple sclerosis. Here immunoSEQ multiplex PCR was the method, and the copy in TCRdb shows in-frame clones only, minus some. The sample contains over 80,000 clones, 90% of which appear only once. The clonotype was recovered from a female donor in good health, enrolled as a control in a pregnancy study. This specimen consisted of peripheral blood, obtained in the second trimester of pregnancy.

The CDR3 DNA reads TGCGCCAGCAGCCAAGATCGGCGTTCCACGGGAGGCTACACCTTC. It is translated as CASSQDRRSTGGYTF. V gene TRBV4-3 combines with J gene TRBJ1-2, with unresolved D. The CDR3 is made up of 15 amino acids. Trimming took off 0 bases at V and 8 bases at J, with 16 bases between the two ends. Germline V gene lookup returns CDR1 LGHNA and CDR2 YSLEER.